These 31 T cell receptor beta chains share one sample of origin, sequenced in a study of T cells in narcolepsy. The protocol was immunoSEQ multiplex PCR, while the TCRdb copy is restricted to in-frame clones and leaves out a portion. The sample has some 23,000 clones, 80% to 90% seen once. Sequencing was performed on CD45RA- memory CD4+ T cells from PBMCs. The receptors come from a human donor with narcolepsy.

The chain combines TRBV11-1 with TRBJ2-1; 10 nucleotides agree with TRBD2. Germline V lookup: CDR1 SGHAT, CDR2 FQDESV (reference sequence). This CDR3 comprises 17 residues. Trimming removed 5 bases from V and 3 bases from J; junction bases left unmatched: 10. Here the CDR3 reads CASSVSGRTAFYNEQFF. The CDR3 nucleotides are TGTGCCAGCAGCGTTAGCGGGAGGACCGCTTTCTACAATGAGCAGTTCTTC.

This clone has only a few counts. The chain has TRBV5-4 and TRBJ2-5; D gene unclear. This CDR3 is built from 13 residues. Germline V gene lookup returns CDR1 SGHNT and CDR2 YYREEE (reference sequence). V gave up 0 bases and J gave up 3 bases, with 6 bases separating them. DNA for the CDR3: TGTGCCAGCAGCTTGGTTACAGAAGAGACCCAGTACTTC. As protein: CASSLVTEETQYF.

This chain uses TRBV28 with TRBJ2-7, with unresolved D. The CDR3 sequence is 12 residues long. Germline-derived CDR1 and CDR2 are MDHEN and SYDVKM. Trimming removed 6 bases at V and 0 bases at J, with 6 bases between. In nucleotides, the CDR3 is TGTGCCAGCAGCGTAAACTCCTACGAGCAGTACTTC. Encoded protein: CASSVNSYEQYF.

V is TRBV6-4 and J is TRBJ2-3; D may correspond to TRBD1 or TRBD2 (5 bases each). Germline CDR1 and CDR2: MRHNA and SNTAGT. V lost 2 bases and J 2 bases, leaving 14 bases between the germline ends. The CDR3 is 16 residues long. CDR3 sequence (DNA): TGTGCCAGCAGTGACGGGGGATGGGGTTCCACAGATACGCAGTATTTT. Amino acids: CASSDGGWGSTDTQYF.

This chain connects TRBV27 to TRBJ2-3; no reliable D call. There are 14 residues in the CDR3. V was clipped by 8 bases and J by 0 bases, with 12 bases between them. The V gene's germline CDR1 is MNHEY and CDR2 SMNVEV (reference sequence). The CDR3 spells CASGLRPSTDTQYF. For the CDR3, the DNA is TGTGCCAGCGGTCTTAGACCTAGCACAGATACGCAGTATTTT.

V usage is TRBV29-1 and J usage is TRBJ1-1, with D possibly being TRBD1 (5 bases). Germline CDR1 is SQVTM and CDR2 is ANQGSEA. Trimming removed 3 bases from V and 6 bases from J, with 8 bases in between. CDR3 length: 11 amino acids. CDR3 in amino acids: CSVDWGAEAFF. CDR3 coding DNA: TGCAGCGTTGATTGGGGGGCTGAAGCTTTCTTT.

This clone has a single count. The rearrangement uses TRBV4-1 and TRBJ2-7; D not resolved. Germline CDR1 MGHRA, CDR2 YSYEKL. The CDR3 is made up of 12 amino acids. V lost 3 bases, J lost 1 base, and 4 bases lay in between. Here the CDR3 reads CASSQTSYEQYF. CDR3 DNA sequence: TGCGCCAGCAGCCAGACTTCCTACGAGCAGTACTTC.

The rearrangement uses TRBV19 and TRBJ2-5; tentative D call: TRBD2 (6 bases). The J call may be incorrect, as the DNA end agrees better with TRBJ2-7. The germline V gene has CDR1 LNHDA and CDR2 SQIVND (reference sequence). CDR3 length: 15 residues. This CDR3 reads CASSMVAESSYEQYF. The CDR3 DNA follows: TGTGCCAGTAGTATGGTAGCGGAAAGCTCCTACGAGCAGTACTTC.

The J gene is TRBJ2-7, the V gene TRBV29-1; no reliable D call. V lost 1 base, J lost 4 bases, and 11 bases lay in between. Germline lookup yields CDR1 SQVTM and CDR2 ANQGSEA. There are 13 residues in the CDR3. The CDR3: CSVEGAESYEQYF. CDR3 DNA sequence: TGCAGCGTTGAAGGGGCAGAATCGTACGAGCAGTACTTC.

This clone was detected a few times. The chain recombines TRBV28 with TRBJ1-5, with 9 bases lining up with TRBD1. The germline V gene has CDR1 MDHEN and CDR2 SYDVKM. V gave up 6 bases and J gave up 6 bases; unmatched junction bases: 6. This CDR3 contains 14 residues. The CDR3 bases are TGTGCCAGCAGAGCAGGGACAGGGAGTCAGCCCCAGCATTTT. It codes for CASRAGTGSQPQHF. The full variable domain, rest sourced from reference TRBV28 and TRBJ1-5, is DVKVTQSSRYLVKRTGEKVFLECVQDMDHENMFWYRQDPGLGLRLIYFSYDVKMKEKGDIPEGYSVSREKKERFSLILESASTNQTSMYLCASRAGTGSQPQHFGDGTRLSIL.

The chain employs TRBV28 and TRBJ1-2, with D possibly being TRBD1 (5 bases). The V gene's germline CDR1 is MDHEN and CDR2 SYDVKM. The length of the CDR3 is 14 residues. The V and J ends lost 8 bases and 6 bases respectively, with 19 bases between them. CDR3 DNA sequence: TGTGCCAGCTCGGAGGGACGCCTTGGGGATGGCTACACCTTC. It encodes CASSEGRLGDGYTF.

This clone appeared once. The chain links TRBV5-1 to TRBJ1-4; D uncertain. Looked up from germline, CDR1 is SGHRS and CDR2 is YFSETQ. The CDR3 length is 17 residues. The V and J ends lost 0 bases and 4 bases respectively, with 16 bases between them. In DNA form, the CDR3 reads TGCGCCAGCAGCTTGGTTTCCGGGCCACAGAGTAATGAAAAACTGTTTTTT. The encoded protein is CASSLVSGPQSNEKLFF.

J is TRBJ2-3 and V is TRBV28, with D possibly called TRBD1 or TRBD2 (6 bases each). CDR1 and CDR2 (germline): MDHEN, SYDVKM. The CDR3 has 17 amino acids. Between the trimmed V and J ends, which lost 6 bases and 0 bases, there was a span of 19 bases. The CDR3 DNA follows: TGTGCCAGCAGAACGGCCGACGGAGGGACAAGCACAGATACGCAGTATTTT. It encodes CASRTADGGTSTDTQYF.

V and J are TRBV7-3 and TRBJ2-1, with D perhaps TRBD2 (5 bases). CDR1 is SGHTA and CDR2 is FQGTGA in the germline V gene. The CDR3 has 16 amino acids. V gave up 5 bases and J gave up 7 bases, with 21 bases separating them. CDR3 sequence reads: CASSPLSRTGVNEQFF. The CDR3 nucleotides read TGTGCCAGCAGCCCACTTTCCCGAACCGGGGTGAATGAGCAGTTCTTC. Full variable domain (outside the CDR3, taken from reference TRBV7-3 and TRBJ2-1): GAGVSQTPSNKVTEKGKYVELRCDPISGHTALYWYRQSLGQGPEFLIYFQGTGAADDSGLPNDRFFAVRPEGSVSTLKIQRTERGDSAVYLCASSPLSRTGVNEQFFGPGTRLTVL.

This chain uses TRBV5-1 with TRBJ2-1; TRBD2 matches 8 bases. This CDR3 has 14 residues. V was pared by 2 bases and J by 6 bases, with 4 bases of the junction left unmatched. Looked up from germline, CDR1 is SGHRS and CDR2 is YFSETQ. CDR3 loop: CASSFVAGRNEQFF. DNA for the CDR3: TGCGCCAGCAGCTTTGTAGCGGGGCGCAATGAGCAGTTCTTC.

The V gene is TRBV27, the J gene TRBJ1-1; 9 positions agree with TRBD1. CDR1 and CDR2 from the germline V gene are MNHEY and SMNVEV (reference sequence). This CDR3 contains 15 residues. Germline trimming cut 6 bases from V and 11 bases from J; bases unmatched to any gene: 16. CDR3 amino acids: CASSSEGQGYRRAFF. CDR3 coding DNA: TGTGCCAGCAGCTCCGAGGGACAGGGTTATAGAAGGGCTTTCTTT.

The chain joins TRBV28 to TRBJ1-5, with D hard to call. CDR1 MDHEN and CDR2 SYDVKM come from the germline V gene. This CDR3 has 12 amino acids. The V and J ends lost 5 bases and 4 bases respectively, with 6 bases between them. The CDR3 region has the DNA TGTGCCAGCAGTACCCCTAATCAGCCCCAGCATTTT. This translates into CASSTPNQPQHF.

The chain has TRBV7-9 and TRBJ1-4; D is possibly TRBD1 (5 bases). The ends were cut back, 9 bases at V and 2 bases at J, with 13 bases in the middle. The CDR3 covers 14 residues. Germline loops: CDR1 SEHNR, CDR2 FQNEAQ (reference sequence). CDR3 sequence (DNA): TGTGCCAGTACTTTCGGGGGGACTAATGAAAAACTGTTTTTT. Amino acids: CASTFGGTNEKLFF.

This clone was picked up a small number of times. The chain recombines TRBV7-9 with TRBJ2-2; D is undetermined. This CDR3 comprises 15 residues. The V end was cut by 5 bases, the J end by 4 bases, with 14 bases between. CDR1 is SEHNR, CDR2 FQNEAQ, per germline (reference sequence). The CDR3 sequence is CASSDPLMATGELFF. DNA of the CDR3: TGTGCCAGCAGCGACCCCCTTATGGCCACCGGGGAGCTGTTTTTT.

The rearrangement joins TRBV7-8 to TRBJ2-6; D is undetermined. The V gene's germline CDR1 is SGHVS and CDR2 FQNEAQ. V was shortened by 5 bases and J by 0 bases, with 5 bases between the two germline ends. The CDR3 is 14 residues long. The CDR3 bases are TGTGCCAGCAGCCGGTCCTCTGGGGCCAACGTCCTGACTTTC. Its translation is CASSRSSGANVLTF. Using reference TRBV7-8 and TRBJ2-6 for the parts outside the CDR3, the full variable domain is GAGVSQSPRYKVAKRGQDVALRCDPISGHVSLFWYQQALGQGPEFLTYFQNEAQLDKSGLPSDRFFAERPEGSVSTLKIQRTQQEDSAVYLCASSRSSGANVLTFGAGSRLTVL.

The chain couples TRBV28 to TRBJ2-1; 10 bases are a match to TRBD2. J gave up 8 bases and V 8 bases, and 9 bases lay outside the gene matches. Per the germline V gene, CDR1 is MDHEN and CDR2 is SYDVKM. The CDR3 is 14 amino acids. Here the CDR3 reads CASALAGGSHEQFF. CDR3 in DNA: TGTGCCAGCGCATTAGCGGGAGGATCCCATGAGCAGTTCTTC.

The chain recombines TRBV5-8 with TRBJ2-7; 8 positions match TRBD2. In germline, CDR1 is SGHTS, CDR2 YDEGEE. The CDR3 loop spans 19 amino acids. The junction had 22 bases not matched to a gene; V was cut back by 3 bases and J by 5 bases. The DNA of the CDR3 is TGTGCCAGCAGCTCCTCCCTGGGACTAGTCTTAGTTCGGTCGGACGAGCAGTACTTC. This gives the protein CASSSSLGLVLVRSDEQYF.

V is TRBV4-3 and J is TRBJ2-1; weak D call: TRBD2 (6 bases). V gave up 1 base and J gave up 6 bases, with 16 bases separating them. Germline V gene lookup returns CDR1 LGHNA and CDR2 YSLEER. This CDR3 contains 16 residues. CDR3 amino acids: CASSQVATSYANEQFF. The CDR3 DNA reads TGCGCCAGCAGCCAAGTTGCGACTAGTTACGCCAATGAGCAGTTCTTC.

The chain couples TRBV7-6 to TRBJ1-1; TRBD1 might be the D (5 bases). CDR1 SGHVS and CDR2 FNYEAQ come from the germline V gene. CDR3 length equals 13 residues. V gave up 3 bases and J gave up 4 bases, with 9 bases separating them. The CDR3: CASSFRQGTEAFF. Written as DNA, the CDR3 is TGTGCCAGCAGCTTTAGGCAGGGCACTGAAGCTTTCTTT.

The V gene is TRBV7-2, the J gene TRBJ1-2; D uncertain. Trimming pared 5 bases from V and 3 bases from J, leaving 10 bases between. Germline V gives CDR1 SGHTA, CDR2 FQGNSA. The CDR3 has 13 amino acids. The CDR3, as DNA: TGTGCCAGCAGCAAACTCGGGGACTATGGCTACACCTTC. Its protein product is CASSKLGDYGYTF.

This clone was observed once. The chain employs TRBV18 and TRBJ1-1; the D gene is possibly TRBD1 (6 bases). The CDR3 is 15 amino acids. Deletions cut 6 bases from V and 1 base from J, with 15 bases between. In germline, CDR1 is KGHSH, CDR2 LQKENI. The CDR3 region is CASSPLPDRNTEAFF. CDR3 DNA: TGTGCCAGCTCGCCCCTACCGGACAGGAACACTGAAGCTTTCTTT. Combining the CDR3 with reference TRBV18 and TRBJ1-1 gives the whole variable domain NAGVMQNPRHLVRRRGQEARLRCSPMKGHSHVYWYRQLPEEGLKFMVYLQKENIIDESGMPKERFSAEFPKEGPSILRIQQVVRGDSAAYFCASSPLPDRNTEAFFGQGTRLTVV.

The rearrangement uses TRBV4-3 and TRBJ2-1; possible D gene TRBD2, 5 bases. Trimming removed 0 bases at V and 0 bases at J, with 15 bases between. Germline lookup yields CDR1 LGHNA and CDR2 YSLEER. The CDR3 covers 18 residues. CDR3 nucleotides: TGCGCCAGCAGCCAAGATCTGCTAGCATGGGACTCCTACAATGAGCAGTTCTTC. Its protein product is CASSQDLLAWDSYNEQFF.

V is TRBV5-5 and J is TRBJ2-2, with a weak D call TRBD2 (5 bases). The CDR3 covers 16 residues. Germline values: CDR1 SGHKS, CDR2 YYEKEE (reference sequence). Deletions cut 1 base from V and 5 bases from J, with 15 bases between. The CDR3 DNA reads as TGTGCCAGCAGCTTGAATGGAGGTGCCGGAACCGGGGAGCTGTTTTTT. This encodes CASSLNGGAGTGELFF.

V and J are TRBV27 and TRBJ2-3; D remains ambiguous. Trimming left V 6 bases short and J 0 bases short, with 10 bases between. The CDR3 is 14 amino acids. Germline CDR1 is MNHEY and CDR2 is SMNVEV (reference sequence). Here the CDR3 DNA reads TGTGCCAGCAGACCAAGACCGAGCACAGATACGCAGTATTTT. This sequence encodes CASRPRPSTDTQYF.

This sequence joins TRBV7-2 and TRBJ2-7; no clear D. The CDR3 length is 13 residues. Germline lookup yields CDR1 SGHTA and CDR2 FQGNSA. Between the trimmed V and J ends, which lost 3 bases and 5 bases, there was a span of 11 bases. The CDR3 spells CASSFRRFDEQYF. CDR3 in DNA: TGTGCCAGCAGCTTCCGAAGGTTTGACGAGCAGTACTTC.

CDR3 nucleotide sequence: TGTGCCAGTAGCCGGACCCTCCCGGGACTAGCGGGAGGGCCGGGGCAAGAGACCCAGTACTTC. Translating it yields CASSRTLPGLAGGPGQETQYF. The rearrangement joins TRBV19 to TRBJ2-5; 16 bases match TRBD2. The trim removed 6 bases at V and 2 bases at J, leaving 18 bases unmatched. Germline loops: CDR1 LNHDA, CDR2 SQIVND (reference sequence). The CDR3 has 21 amino acids.